The 30 T cell receptor beta chains below come from one sample, sequenced in a study of blood T cell repertoires in COVID-19. The data were produced by immunoSEQ multiplex PCR, yet TCRdb's version contains in-frame clones alone and is incomplete. Of roughly 260,000 clones in the sample, about 89% were seen once. Specimen: peripheral blood. The source is a man in his forties who had recovered from COVID-19.

CDR3 loop: CASSENGHSGNTIYF. In DNA, the CDR3 is TGTGCCAGCAGTGAAAATGGGCACTCTGGAAACACCATATATTTT. This chain links TRBV2 with TRBJ1-3; D not resolved. Trimming left V 2 bases short and J 0 bases short, with 8 bases between. Germline assignment: CDR1 SNHLY and CDR2 FYNNEI. CDR3 length equals 15 residues.

V gene TRBV2 combines with J gene TRBJ2-7; TRBD2 agrees at 8 bases. The CDR3 spans 15 residues. Unmatched junction bases numbered 9, after V lost 6 bases and J lost 2 bases. From germline, CDR1 is SNHLY and CDR2 FYNNEI. The CDR3 loop reads CASSNLAGSTYEQYF. The CDR3 bases are TGTGCCAGCAGCAACCTAGCGGGCTCTACCTACGAGCAGTACTTC.

This clone came up a few times. The rearrangement uses TRBV19 and TRBJ1-6; no firm D call. CDR3 size: 15 residues. Germline V gene sequence: CDR1 LNHDA, CDR2 SQIVND (reference sequence). Trimming removed 7 bases from V and 0 bases from J, with 10 bases in between. The CDR3 nucleotides read TGTGCCAGTACGATAGAGCGCTCCTATAATTCACCCCTCCACTTT. Translated: CASTIERSYNSPLHF. The variable domain in full, with the rest retrieved from reference TRBV19 and TRBJ1-6, is DGGITQSPKYLFRKEGQNVTLSCEQNLNHDAMYWYRQDPGQGLRLIYYSQIVNDFQKGDIAEGYSVSREKKESFPLTVTSAQKNPTAFYLCASTIERSYNSPLHFGNGTRLTVT.

V gene TRBV25-1 combines with J gene TRBJ1-2, with D possibly being TRBD1 (6 bases). Looked up from germline, CDR1 is MGHDK and CDR2 is SYGVNS. The CDR3 contains 13 residues. The V end was cut by 2 bases, the J end by 8 bases, with 12 bases between. The CDR3 is CASSEPGQKGYTF. The CDR3 DNA reads TGTGCCAGCAGTGAACCGGGACAAAAAGGCTACACCTTC.

V is TRBV6-5 and J is TRBJ2-7; 12 bases map to TRBD1. The germline gives CDR1 MNHEY, CDR2 SVGAGI. The CDR3 contains 15 residues. Germline trimming cut 6 bases from V and 3 bases from J; bases unmatched to any gene: 6. The CDR3 DNA reads TGTGCCAGCAGCCCCGGGACAGGGGGCTTCTACGAGCAGTACTTC. This sequence encodes CASSPGTGGFYEQYF.

This rearrangement joins TRBV14 to TRBJ2-7, with no clear D. Germline V CDR1 and CDR2: SGHDN, FVKESK. This CDR3 has 11 amino acids. The V gene lost 1 base and the J gene lost 6 bases, with 4 bases spanning the gap. DNA for the CDR3: TGTGCCAGCAGCCAAGGTCTCGAGCAGTACTTC. Translated: CASSQGLEQYF. The whole variable domain, filled in from reference TRBV14 and TRBJ2-7, reads EAGVTQFPSHSVIEKGQTVTLRCDPISGHDNLYWYRRVMGKEIKFLLHFVKESKQDESGMPNNRFLAERTGGTYSTLKVQPAELEDSGVYFCASSQGLEQYFGPGTRLTVT.

The rearrangement joins TRBV6-6 to TRBJ2-7; TRBD2 agrees at 12 bases. This CDR3 region has 15 residues. V shed 6 bases, J shed 5 bases, and the junction held 8 bases outside the gene matches. The V gene's germline CDR1 is MNHNY and CDR2 SVGAGI (reference sequence). The CDR3 is CASSGTSGPPNEQYF. The CDR3 nucleotides are TGTGCCAGCAGCGGGACTAGCGGGCCTCCTAACGAGCAGTACTTC.

The table lists this clone with a few counts. The gene calls are TRBV6-5 and TRBJ2-1; D is possibly TRBD2 (5 bases). CDR3 length: 14 residues. Germline CDR1 and CDR2: MNHEY and SVGAGI. The ends were cut back, 8 bases at V and 6 bases at J, with 17 bases in the middle. CDR3 loop: CASRDKNPPNEQFF. In DNA, the CDR3 is TGTGCCAGCCGGGATAAGAACCCGCCCAATGAGCAGTTCTTC.

The chain has TRBV19 and TRBJ1-2; D ambiguous. Per the germline V gene, CDR1 is LNHDA and CDR2 is SQIVND (reference sequence). The CDR3 is 12 amino acids. Between the trimmed V and J ends, which lost 10 bases and 3 bases, there was a span of 12 bases. Here the CDR3 reads CATPTGDYGYTF. Here the CDR3 DNA reads TGTGCCACACCAACCGGGGACTATGGCTACACCTTC.

The chain couples TRBV6-6 to TRBJ2-5; 7 bases line up with TRBD1. Germline assignment: CDR1 MNHNY and CDR2 SVGAGI (reference sequence). The CDR3 is made up of 13 amino acids. The V segment lost 6 bases and the J segment 2 bases; nucleotides outside the gene matches: 3. The CDR3 protein is CASRRGQQETQYF. The CDR3 coding sequence is TGTGCCAGCAGGAGGGGACAGCAAGAGACCCAGTACTTC.

The CDR3 sequence: CASSLTPLDSLGYGYTF. CDR3 nucleotides: TGTGCCAGCAGCTTAACCCCCTTGGACAGTCTCGGCTATGGCTACACCTTC. This chain joins TRBV7-3 and TRBJ1-2, with D perhaps TRBD1 (6 bases). CDR1 and CDR2 from the germline V gene are SGHTA and FQGTGA. V was cut by 0 bases and J by 4 bases, with 18 bases left in between. The CDR3 runs to 17 residues.

The J gene is TRBJ1-6, the V gene TRBV7-2; D not certain. The CDR3 has 15 residues. Germline loops: CDR1 SGHTA, CDR2 FQGNSA. Trimming left V 3 bases short and J 9 bases short, with 15 bases between. CDR3 region: CASSFQSNLGSPLHF. The CDR3 DNA reads as TGTGCCAGCAGCTTCCAGTCCAACCTAGGTTCACCCCTCCACTTT.

This sequence joins TRBV30 and TRBJ2-1, with a tentative D call TRBD1 (6 bases). V was clipped by 4 bases and J by 2 bases, with 12 bases between them. Germline CDR1 is GTSNPN and CDR2 is SVGIG (reference sequence). CDR3 length: 14 amino acids. CDR3 loop: CAWIQGLAYNEQFF. DNA of the CDR3: TGTGCCTGGATACAGGGCCTGGCCTACAATGAGCAGTTCTTC.

The V gene is TRBV4-3, the J gene TRBJ2-7; D is possibly TRBD2 (6 bases). The CDR3 contains 14 residues. CDR1 and CDR2 from the germline V gene are LGHNA and YSLEER. V lost 0 bases, J lost 3 bases, and 9 bases lay in between. Written as DNA, the CDR3 is TGCGCCAGCAGCCAAGATTACGGGGGCTACGAGCAGTACTTC. Its protein product is CASSQDYGGYEQYF.

The CDR3 DNA follows: TGTGCCAGCAGCGGAGGGCTGGCGGGAAACACCATATATTTT. It yields the protein CASSGGLAGNTIYF. The rearrangement joins TRBV5-4 to TRBJ1-3; D ambiguous. The CDR3 covers 14 residues. Germline V gene lookup returns CDR1 SGHNT and CDR2 YYREEE (reference sequence). V was trimmed by 4 bases and J by 4 bases, leaving 12 bases between them.

The V call is TRBV25-1, the J call TRBJ2-7; the D gene is possibly TRBD2 (5 bases). With 4 bases removed from V and 5 bases from J, the gap between germline ends came to 15 bases. Germline CDR1 MGHDK, CDR2 SYGVNS. CDR3 length equals 14 residues. This chain's CDR3 is CASSAFRGINEQYF. The CDR3 nucleotides read TGTGCCAGCAGTGCCTTCCGGGGTATAAACGAGCAGTACTTC.

This clone was seen a few times. This sequence joins TRBV7-6 and TRBJ1-6, with 7 bases fitting TRBD1. From germline, CDR1 is SGHVS and CDR2 FNYEAQ. The CDR3 consists of 16 residues. J lost 4 bases, V lost 4 bases, and 7 bases had no gene match. The CDR3 DNA sequence: TGTGCCAGCAGCTCAAGGACAGGACCTTATAATTCACCCCTCCACTTT. Encoded protein: CASSSRTGPYNSPLHF.

The chain uses TRBV6-5 and TRBJ1-2; 8 bases map to TRBD1. CDR1 is MNHEY, CDR2 SVGAGI, per germline. The CDR3 has 16 residues. V dropped 2 bases and J dropped 4; count of bases not matched to a gene: 9. CDR3 amino acids: CASSYLRWTGSYGYTF. The CDR3 DNA reads TGTGCCAGCAGTTACCTCCGATGGACAGGGAGCTATGGCTACACCTTC.

The V gene is TRBV7-9, the J gene TRBJ2-7, with D possibly matching TRBD1 (6 bases). Germline lookup yields CDR1 SEHNR and CDR2 FQNEAQ (reference sequence). The CDR3 is made up of 14 amino acids. V lost 2 bases, J lost 3 bases, and 11 bases lay in between. The CDR3 sequence is CASSLSGQNYEQYF. DNA for the CDR3: TGTGCCAGCAGCTTATCCGGACAGAACTACGAGCAGTACTTC.

V usage is TRBV7-8 and J usage is TRBJ2-1, with 11 bases matching TRBD1. This CDR3 has 17 amino acids. Per germline, CDR1 SGHVS and CDR2 FQNEAQ. With V trimmed by 5 bases and J by 12 bases, 18 bases remained unmatched. The CDR3 sequence: CASSLTRTGGGGFRQFF. The CDR3 nucleotides are TGTGCCAGCAGCCTAACCCGGACAGGGGGCGGCGGTTTTAGGCAGTTCTTC.

The chain couples TRBV7-9 to TRBJ2-5, with D perhaps matching TRBD2 (5 bases). Trimming removed 5 bases from V and 5 bases from J, with 18 bases in between. The CDR3 contains 15 residues. The germline gives CDR1 SEHNR, CDR2 FQNEAQ (reference sequence). The chain's CDR3 is CASSRGGKLGETQYF. DNA of the CDR3: TGTGCCAGCAGCCGAGGTGGGAAACTAGGGGAGACCCAGTACTTC.

The chain employs TRBV12-3 or TRBV12-4 and TRBJ2-1; 8 bases fit TRBD1. The CDR3 covers 12 residues. V trimming: 6 bases; J trimming: 10 bases; junction bases outside the gene matches: 5. The CDR3 is CASSSGTGEQFF. CDR3 nucleotides: TGTGCCAGCAGCTCTGGGACAGGCGAGCAGTTCTTC.

This sequence joins TRBV5-4 and TRBJ2-7; D is perhaps TRBD1 (6 bases). The length of the CDR3 is 15 residues. Germline lookup yields CDR1 SGHNT and CDR2 YYREEE (reference sequence). Deletions cut 4 bases from V and 4 bases from J, with 18 bases between. The CDR3 region is CASSPPGQGKYEQYF. CDR3 coding DNA: TGTGCCAGCAGCCCCCCGGGCCAGGGGAAGTACGAGCAGTACTTC.

The gene calls are TRBV25-1 and TRBJ1-2, with TRBD1 identical over 7 bases. Germline loops: CDR1 MGHDK, CDR2 SYGVNS. J lost 8 bases, V lost 6 bases, and 12 bases had no gene match. The CDR3 consists of 14 residues. The DNA of the CDR3 is TGTGCCAGCAGCCCGAACACAGGGGTGAAGGGCTACACCTTC. Translated: CASSPNTGVKGYTF.

J is TRBJ2-1 and V is TRBV4-1, with 9 bases that match TRBD1. CDR3 length equals 15 residues. CDR1 and CDR2 from the germline V gene are MGHRA and YSYEKL. The junction had 5 bases not matched to a gene; V was cut back by 0 bases and J by 8 bases. CDR3 DNA sequence: TGCGCCAGCAGCCAAGACTACAGGGGGCCGGATGAGCAGTTCTTC. It yields the protein CASSQDYRGPDEQFF.

The chain couples TRBV9 to TRBJ2-6, with D maybe TRBD1 (6 bases). The CDR3 spans 15 residues. The ends were cut back, 3 bases at V and 2 bases at J, with 9 bases in the middle. Looked up from germline, CDR1 is SGDLS and CDR2 is YYNGEE. CDR3 amino acids: CASSETGTGANVLTF. The CDR3 nucleotides are TGTGCCAGCAGCGAAACAGGGACTGGGGCCAACGTCCTGACTTTC.

This clone was recorded only once. This rearrangement joins TRBV18 to TRBJ1-2, with no clear D. This CDR3 contains 13 residues. In germline, CDR1 is KGHSH, CDR2 LQKENI. V gave up 2 bases and J gave up 6 bases, with 10 bases separating them. Here the CDR3 reads CASSPGLRDGYTF. The CDR3 nucleotides are TGTGCCAGCTCACCAGGCCTGAGGGATGGCTACACCTTC.

The V gene is TRBV15, the J gene TRBJ1-5, with D possibly TRBD1 on 6 matching bases. V was trimmed by 3 bases and J by 1 base, leaving 13 bases between them. Germline V CDR1 and CDR2: LNHNV, YYDKDF (reference sequence). The CDR3 totals 16 residues. CDR3 bases: TGTGCCACCAGCAGTGCGAGGGGGATAAGCAATCAGCCCCAGCATTTT. This sequence encodes CATSSARGISNQPQHF.

As DNA, the CDR3 is TGTGCCAGCAGTTACCGAAGACAGGGAGCTAACTATGGCTACACCTTC. Translating gives CASSYRRQGANYGYTF. The V call is TRBV6-5, the J call TRBJ1-2; 7 nucleotides agree with TRBD1. This CDR3 contains 16 residues. CDR1 and CDR2 (germline): MNHEY, SVGAGI. V was clipped by 2 bases and J by 0 bases; unmatched bases: 6.

The chain recombines TRBV5-5 with TRBJ2-2; 9 bases match TRBD2. The CDR3 loop spans 15 amino acids. V gave up 4 bases and J gave up 14 bases; unmatched junction bases: 15. The germline gives CDR1 SGHKS, CDR2 YYEKEE (reference sequence). The CDR3 region is CASSPSGGPLSRLFF. The CDR3 nucleotides are TGTGCCAGCAGCCCAAGCGGGGGGCCCCTGAGTCGACTGTTTTTT. The entire variable domain, with the rest obtained from reference TRBV5-5 and TRBJ2-2, is as follows: DAGVTQSPTHLIKTRGQQVTLRCSPISGHKSVSWYQQVLGQGPQFIFQYYEKEERGRGNFPDRFSARQFPNYSSELNVNALLLGDSALYLCASSPSGGPLSRLFFGEGSRLTVL.